This T cell receptor beta chain was identified during a study of cytomegalovirus exposure and HLA in healthy donors. The PCR ran on 60 Vbeta and 13 Jbeta primers. TCRdb keeps only in-frame clones here, not all; method: immunoSEQ multiplex PCR. In all, the sample yields about 64,000 clones. Germline assignment: CDR1 MNHNS and CDR2 SASEGT. V was trimmed by 2 bases and J by 5 bases, leaving 15 bases between them. The CDR3 totals 15 residues. The chain recombines TRBV6-1 with TRBJ1-2, with D maybe TRBD1 (6 bases). This receptor was obtained from a young woman in good health and CMV-seronegative. The sequenced sample consisted of PBMCs. This CDR3 reads CASSEYSGQPYGYTF. The CDR3 DNA reads TGTGCCAGCAGTGAATACTCCGGACAGCCTTATGGCTACACCTTC.